These 14 T cell receptor beta chains were all obtained from the same sample, sequenced in a study of T-cell reconstitution after alpha-beta-depleted transplantation in children. A TCRbeta library incorporating unique molecular identifiers was prepared. TCRdb passed the PCR reads through MiXCR, listing each CDR3 protein once. Of roughly 300,000 distinct CDR3 sequences in the sample, around 10% were seen once. The sample here was PBMCs from the stem cell graft donor, taken from the stem cell graft. These receptors originate from a human donor who donated a stem cell graft to a child with acute lymphoblastic leukemia.

CDR3 residues: CATTYLGTSIYNEQFF. CDR3 DNA: TGTGCCACAACTTATTTGGGCACCTCCATCTACAATGAGCAGTTCTTC. This chain connects TRBV15 to TRBJ2-1; no clear D. The CDR3 extends over 16 amino acids. V dropped 9 bases and J dropped 3 bases, with 21 bases sitting between them. CDR1 and CDR2 (germline): LNHNV, YYDKDF (reference sequence).

Worth noting for this clonotype: A much larger clone sits a single nucleotide away, making a read error possible. The CDR3 DNA sequence: TGCAGCGTTGGGGAATTGAGGGCTGGGGCCAACGGCCTGACTTTC. Translated: CSVGELRAGANGLTF. The chain links TRBV29-1 to TRBJ2-6, with D possibly called TRBD1 or TRBD2 (5 bases each). Germline V gives CDR1 SQVTM, CDR2 ANQGSEA. This CDR3 spans 15 amino acids.

The chain links TRBV12-3 or TRBV12-4 to TRBJ1-5; 9 bases align to TRBD1. The V and J ends lost 7 bases and 6 bases, in that order; junction bases with no gene match: 10. CDR3 size: 15 residues. CDR3 coding DNA: TGTGCCAGCAAACGGACAGGGGTCGTTCTTCAGCCCCAGCATTTT. Amino acids: CASKRTGVVLQPQHF.

The rearrangement links TRBV12-3 or TRBV12-4 to TRBJ1-5, with 8 nucleotides matching TRBD1. V gave up 6 bases and J gave up 0 bases; unmatched junction bases: 4. The CDR3 contains 15 residues. As DNA, the CDR3 is TGTGCCAGCAGCCAGGACAGGGCTAGCAATCAGCCCCAGCATTTT. Protein sequence: CASSQDRASNQPQHF.

A few counts support this clonotype. The chain carries TRBV12-3 or TRBV12-4 and TRBJ2-7; 8 bases fit TRBD2. The CDR3 runs 15 residues. J gave up 7 bases and V 1 base, and 9 bases lay outside the gene matches. CDR3 nucleotides: TGTGCCAGCAGTTTAGGTGGCGGGAGGCCCGCAGAGCAGTACTTC. Translated, it gives CASSLGGGRPAEQYF.

The CDR3 DNA follows: TGTGCCAGCAGTTACTCATCAGGGTTCGTTGAGCAGTACTTC. Its protein product is CASSYSSGFVEQYF. The rearrangement joins TRBV6-2 or TRBV6-3 to TRBJ2-7; possibly TRBD1 for D (5 bases). The CDR3 covers 14 residues. Germline CDR1 is MNHEY and CDR2 is SVGEGT. V lost 0 bases, J lost 7 bases, and 13 bases lay in between.

J is TRBJ1-5 and V is TRBV5-1, with 8 bases that match TRBD1. CDR3 length equals 15 residues. V lost 0 bases to trimming and J lost 5 bases; unmatched junction nucleotides: 4. Germline V lookup: CDR1 SGHRS, CDR2 YFSETQ. The CDR3 spells CASSLGQGTYQPQHF. As DNA, the CDR3 is TGCGCCAGCAGCTTGGGACAGGGGACTTATCAGCCCCAGCATTTT.

The chain joins TRBV5-5 to TRBJ1-5; D possibly corresponds to TRBD1 (5 bases). CDR1 and CDR2 from the germline V gene are SGHKS and YYEKEE (reference sequence). V gave up 3 bases and J gave up 0 bases, with 19 bases separating them. The length of the CDR3 is 18 residues. The DNA for the CDR3 is TGTGCCAGCAGCTCCCAGGGCCGGGTCGACTATAGCAATCAGCCCCAGCATTTT. Translation: CASSSQGRVDYSNQPQHF. Variable domain in full (rest from reference TRBV5-5 and TRBJ1-5): DAGVTQSPTHLIKTRGQQVTLRCSPISGHKSVSWYQQVLGQGPQFIFQYYEKEERGRGNFPDRFSARQFPNYSSELNVNALLLGDSALYLCASSSQGRVDYSNQPQHFGDGTRLSIL.

This clonotype was detected ten times or more. The chain has TRBV4-1 and TRBJ1-1; D is possibly TRBD1 (5 bases). The CDR3 sequence is 16 residues long. In germline, CDR1 is MGHRA, CDR2 YSYEKL. The V and J ends lost 1 base and 3 bases respectively, with 15 bases between them. CDR3 sequence: CASSQVAGGGDTEAFF. The CDR3 DNA follows: TGCGCCAGCAGCCAAGTCGCCGGGGGAGGGGACACTGAAGCTTTCTTT.

For this clonotype: This sequence may be a read error, since a much larger clone differs from it by one base. The chain couples TRBV12-3 or TRBV12-4 to TRBJ2-5, with D hard to call. This CDR3 contains 14 residues. The germline V and J ends were trimmed by 1 base and 5 bases, with 11 bases remaining between them. CDR3 loop: CASSLDRRSETQYF. CDR3 sequence (DNA): TGTGCCAGCAGTTTAGACCGGCGCTCGGAGACCCAGTACTTC.

This clonotype has ten or more counts. The CDR3, as DNA: TGTGCCAGCAGTTTAATAGCGGGAGTATTCAATGAGCAGTTCTTC. Translated: CASSLIAGVFNEQFF. The chain employs TRBV12-3 or TRBV12-4 and TRBJ2-1; 9 bases match TRBD2. The length of the CDR3 is 15 residues. The junction had 5 bases not matched to a gene; V was cut back by 2 bases and J by 6 bases.

This clonotype has a single count. Since a much larger clone is just one base distant, this may be a read error. The chain uses TRBV5-5 and TRBJ2-1, with D maybe TRBD2 (5 bases). The CDR3 covers 16 residues. Germline V gene data show CDR1 as SGHKS and CDR2 as YYEKEE (reference sequence). The CDR3 spells CASSLVMEVGYNAQFF. The DNA for the CDR3 is TGTGCCAGCAGCTTGGTTATGGAGGTTGGTTACAATGCGCAGTTCTTC.

This clonotype was observed a few times. The genes are TRBV3-1 and TRBJ2-1, with TRBD2 matching over 10 bases. The CDR3 loop spans 18 amino acids. V trimming: 1 base; J trimming: 6 bases; junction bases outside the gene matches: 12. From germline, CDR1 is LGHDT and CDR2 YNNKEL (reference sequence). The CDR3 bases are TGTGCCAGCAGCCAAGTTTTTGTCGACAGCGGGAGGGCCAATGAGCAGTTCTTC. It encodes CASSQVFVDSGRANEQFF.

This clonotype came up a few times. The gene calls are TRBV4-1 and TRBJ2-1; D might be TRBD2 (5 bases). The CDR3 sequence is 16 residues long. V was cut by 4 bases and J by 2 bases, with 15 bases left in between. Germline-derived CDR1 and CDR2 are MGHRA and YSYEKL. CDR3 in amino acids: CASSPRAGAPYNEQFF. DNA of the CDR3: TGCGCCAGCAGCCCGAGGGCGGGCGCACCCTACAATGAGCAGTTCTTC.